These 18 T cell receptor beta chains came from one sample sequenced in a study of blood T cell repertoires in COVID-19. Here immunoSEQ multiplex PCR was the method, and the copy in TCRdb shows in-frame clones only, minus some. The data contain approximately 210,000 clones, around 89% of them singletons. The source material was peripheral blood. The receptors come from a human donor in a cohort sampled during active COVID-19.

CDR3 in DNA: TGTGCCAGCAGTTTTGCGGGACAGGCGGAACAGCCCCAGCATTTT. Translating it yields CASSFAGQAEQPQHF. The chain employs TRBV28 and TRBJ1-5; 8 nucleotides line up with TRBD1. Germline loops: CDR1 MDHEN, CDR2 SYDVKM. This CDR3 region has 15 residues. The junction had 8 bases not matched to a gene; V was cut back by 3 bases and J by 7 bases.

This clone came up once. The J gene is TRBJ2-3, the V gene TRBV11-2; the match to TRBD1 covers 7 bases. Germline V lookup: CDR1 SGHAT, CDR2 FQNNGV. There are 15 residues in the CDR3. The V and J ends lost 5 bases and 2 bases, in that order; junction bases with no gene match: 7. In DNA form, the CDR3 reads TGTGCCAGCAGCCAACACAGGGGAGTCACAGATACGCAGTATTTT. It specifies CASSQHRGVTDTQYF.

This rearrangement joins TRBV27 to TRBJ1-2, with TRBD1 as a possible D gene (6 bases). Trimming removed 4 bases from V and 1 base from J, with 10 bases in between. Germline assignment: CDR1 MNHEY and CDR2 SMNVEV (reference sequence). This CDR3 has 14 amino acids. CDR3 residues: CASSSRTDNYGYTF. The DNA of the CDR3 is TGTGCCAGCAGTTCCCGGACAGATAACTATGGCTACACCTTC.

This chain connects TRBV3-1 (or the pseudogene TRBV3-2) to TRBJ2-1; 7 bases are a match to TRBD1. Germline loops: CDR1 LGHDT, CDR2 YNNKEL (reference sequence). This CDR3 spans 17 amino acids. J lost 3 bases, V lost 1 base, and 9 bases had no gene match. The chain's CDR3 is CASSQVLRTGYYNEQFF. As DNA, the CDR3 is TGTGCCAGCAGCCAAGTACTAAGGACAGGCTACTACAATGAGCAGTTCTTC.

This clone appeared a single time. The chain joins TRBV7-8 to TRBJ2-7, with TRBD2 matching over 14 bases. The ends lost 6 bases at V and 1 base at J; junction bases unmatched: 5. The CDR3 consists of 16 residues. CDR1 and CDR2 from the germline V gene are SGHVS and FQNEAQ. CDR3 sequence: CASSEGLAGVSYEQYF. CDR3 coding DNA: TGTGCCAGCAGTGAGGGACTAGCGGGGGTTTCCTACGAGCAGTACTTC.

As for this clone: At the DNA level, this CDR3 is encoded by other sequences in the same sample as well. This sequence joins TRBV5-1 and TRBJ2-7; 9 nucleotides align to TRBD1. The germline V gene has CDR1 SGHRS and CDR2 YFSETQ. V shed 0 bases, J shed 2 bases, and the junction held 3 bases outside the gene matches. The CDR3 contains 15 residues. The CDR3 nucleotides are TGCGCCAGCAGCTTGGGAGGGACAGGGACCTACGAGCAGTACTTC. Translation gives CASSLGGTGTYEQYF.

This chain links TRBV6-2 or TRBV6-3 with TRBJ1-2; D remains unclear. The germline V and J ends were trimmed by 2 bases and 7 bases, with 14 bases remaining between them. Germline V lookup: CDR1 MNHEY, CDR2 SVGEGT. The CDR3 is made up of 14 amino acids. The CDR3 nucleotides read TGTGCCAGCAGTTACGACATGGCAAACAGTGGCTACACCTTC. As protein: CASSYDMANSGYTF.

The chain is built from TRBV7-9 and TRBJ2-1; TRBD1 might be the D (6 bases). Deletions cut 3 bases from V and 6 bases from J, with 6 bases between. CDR3 size: 12 residues. CDR1 and CDR2 (germline): SEHNR, FQNEAQ (reference sequence). The CDR3 nucleotides are TGTGCCAGCAGCTTGGACAGCAATGAGCAGTTCTTC. Translating it yields CASSLDSNEQFF.

The chain uses TRBV6-5 and TRBJ2-3; D may be TRBD1 (7 bases). The CDR3 is 16 residues long. V lost 4 bases and J lost 3, with 17 bases in between. Looked up from germline, CDR1 is MNHEY and CDR2 is SVGAGI. The CDR3 region is CASSSLGGGGTDTQYF. The CDR3 DNA follows: TGTGCCAGCAGTTCCCTCGGAGGGGGCGGGACAGATACGCAGTATTTT.

This clone was counted once. Other DNA sequences from this sample encode an identical CDR3 as well. V and J are TRBV7-2 and TRBJ2-5; TRBD2 is a possible D gene (6 bases). The V and J ends lost 1 base and 4 bases respectively, with 10 bases between them. The germline V gene encodes CDR1 SGHTA and CDR2 FQGNSA. The CDR3 covers 14 residues. The CDR3 region has the DNA TGTGCCAGCAGCTTAGTACCGGGGGTAGAGACCCAGTACTTC. This sequence encodes CASSLVPGVETQYF. Full variable domain (rest looked up from reference TRBV7-2 and TRBJ2-5): GAGVSQSPSNKVTEKGKDVELRCDPISGHTALYWYRQSLGQGLEFLIYFQGNSAPDKSGLPSDRFSAERTGGSVSTLTIQRTQQEDSAVYLCASSLVPGVETQYFGPGTRLLVL.

The chain combines TRBV19 with TRBJ2-2; no clear D gene. CDR3 size: 11 residues. Trimming took off 6 bases at V and 5 bases at J, with 4 bases between the two ends. CDR1 and CDR2 (germline): LNHDA, SQIVND (reference sequence). CDR3 amino acids: CASRQTGELFF. Here the CDR3 DNA reads TGTGCCAGTAGACAAACCGGGGAGCTGTTTTTT.

V is TRBV2 and J is TRBJ1-4, with D unclear. Trimming shortened V by 5 bases and J by 3 bases, and 19 bases separated the two germline ends. Germline V gives CDR1 SNHLY, CDR2 FYNNEI. This CDR3 is built from 17 residues. CDR3 bases: TGTGCCAGCAGTTCCAAACCGCCGGGTAGCGCTAATGAAAAACTGTTTTTT. Its protein product is CASSSKPPGSANEKLFF.

The chain uses TRBV7-9 and TRBJ2-4; 7 nucleotides match TRBD1. The germline gives CDR1 SEHNR, CDR2 FQNEAQ (reference sequence). V trimming: 3 bases; J trimming: 1 base; junction bases outside the gene matches: 3. The CDR3 is 15 residues long. The CDR3 reads CASSFTGVAKNIQYF. The CDR3 DNA sequence: TGTGCCAGCAGCTTTACAGGGGTGGCCAAAAACATTCAGTACTTC. Complete variable domain (other parts from reference TRBV7-9 and TRBJ2-4): DTGVSQNPRHKITKRGQNVTFRCDPISEHNRLYWYRQTLGQGPEFLTYFQNEAQLEKSRLLSDRFSAERPKGSFSTLEIQRTEQGDSAMYLCASSFTGVAKNIQYFGAGTRLSVL.

The CDR3 spells CASSHGVGYEQYF. The DNA for the CDR3 is TGTGCCAGCAGCCACGGGGTGGGCTACGAGCAGTACTTC. The chain joins TRBV14 to TRBJ2-7, with D tentatively TRBD2 (5 bases). This CDR3 region has 13 residues. Germline CDR1 SGHDN, CDR2 FVKESK. V was clipped by 3 bases and J by 3 bases, with 9 bases between them.

This clone appeared once. The genes are TRBV5-1 and TRBJ1-2; D perhaps matches TRBD1 (5 bases). This CDR3 has 12 residues. V shed 2 bases and J shed 6 bases, with 8 bases lying between them. Per the germline V gene, CDR1 is SGHRS and CDR2 is YFSETQ. The CDR3 region has the DNA TGCGCCAGCAGCTTCTCAGGGCATGGCTACACCTTC. Translating gives CASSFSGHGYTF. The variable domain in full, completed from reference TRBV5-1 and TRBJ1-2, reads KAGVTQTPRYLIKTRGQQVTLSCSPISGHRSVSWYQQTPGQGLQFLFEYFSETQRNKGNFPGRFSGRQFSNSRSEMNVSTLELGDSALYLCASSFSGHGYTFGSGTRLTVV.

The J gene is TRBJ2-7, the V gene TRBV28, with 7 bases aligning to TRBD1. V lost 3 bases and J lost 2; bases outside the gene matches: 1. Germline assignment: CDR1 MDHEN and CDR2 SYDVKM. The CDR3 totals 13 residues. CDR3 amino acids: CASSFGTAYEQYF. The CDR3, as DNA: TGTGCCAGCAGTTTCGGGACAGCCTACGAGCAGTACTTC.

The chain links TRBV2 to TRBJ2-3, with 7 nucleotides matching TRBD2. Germline trimming cut 6 bases from V and 2 bases from J; bases unmatched to any gene: 5. Germline values: CDR1 SNHLY, CDR2 FYNNEI. CDR3 length equals 14 residues. The CDR3 protein is CASRVGGITDTQYF. The CDR3 DNA reads as TGTGCCAGCAGGGTGGGAGGGATCACAGATACGCAGTATTTT.

The V and J genes are TRBV6-2 or TRBV6-3 and TRBJ2-6; TRBD1 is a possible D gene (5 bases). Germline loops: CDR1 MNHEY, CDR2 SVGEGT. Trimming pared 3 bases from V and 2 bases from J, leaving 14 bases between. The CDR3 contains 17 residues. The CDR3: CASSYWGVGAGANVLTF. Written as DNA, the CDR3 is TGTGCCAGCAGTTATTGGGGCGTTGGCGCTGGGGCCAACGTCCTGACTTTC.